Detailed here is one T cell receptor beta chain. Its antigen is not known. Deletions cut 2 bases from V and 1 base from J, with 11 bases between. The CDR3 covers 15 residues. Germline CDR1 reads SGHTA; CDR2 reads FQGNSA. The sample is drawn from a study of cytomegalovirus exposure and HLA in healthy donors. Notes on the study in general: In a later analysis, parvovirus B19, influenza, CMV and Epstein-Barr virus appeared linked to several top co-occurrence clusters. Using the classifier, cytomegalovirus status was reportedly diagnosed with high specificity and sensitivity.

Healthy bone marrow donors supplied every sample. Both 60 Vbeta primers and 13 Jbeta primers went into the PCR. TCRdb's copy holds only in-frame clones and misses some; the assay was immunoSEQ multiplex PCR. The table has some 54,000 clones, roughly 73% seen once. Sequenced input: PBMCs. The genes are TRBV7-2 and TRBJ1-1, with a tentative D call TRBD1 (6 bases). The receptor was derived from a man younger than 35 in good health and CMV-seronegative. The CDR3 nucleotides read TGTGCCAGCAGCTTAATGGGCAGGGGGAACACTGAAGCTTTCTTT. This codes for CASSLMGRGNTEAFF. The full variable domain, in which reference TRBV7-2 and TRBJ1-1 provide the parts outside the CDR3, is GAGVSQSPSNKVTEKGKDVELRCDPISGHTALYWYRQSLGQGLEFLIYFQGNSAPDKSGLPSDRFSAERTGGSVSTLTIQRTQQEDSAVYLCASSLMGRGNTEAFFGQGTRLTVV.